Listed here are 30 T cell receptor beta chains from one sample, sequenced in a study of T-cell memory formation after mild COVID-19. TCRdb recomputed calls from the 5' RACE reads with MiXCR, one row per CDR3 protein. The table shows fewer than 700,000 distinct CDR3 sequences, with more than 15% occurring only once. The sequenced material came from PBMCs or a T cell subset sorted from them (not recorded which). These receptors all stem from an adult woman who had mild COVID-19 (a few samples of this study predate the infection). Cell type and time point are not known.

This clonotype has just a few counts. J is TRBJ2-7 and V is TRBV11-2; the D call may be TRBD1 or TRBD2 (5 bases each). CDR3 length: 15 residues. Germline CDR1 SGHAT, CDR2 FQNNGV. V gave up 0 bases and J gave up 1 base, with 10 bases separating them. The CDR3 nucleotides are TGTGCCAGCAGCTTAGAGCCGGGACCATCCTACGAGCAGTACTTC. It translates to CASSLEPGPSYEQYF. Full variable domain (remainder filled in from reference TRBV11-2 and TRBJ2-7): EAGVAQSPRYKIIEKRQSVAFWCNPISGHATLYWYQQILGQGPKLLIQFQNNGVVDDSQLPKDRFSAERLKGVDSTLKIQPAKLEDSAVYLCASSLEPGPSYEQYFGPGTRLTVT.

This clonotype was found a few times. The chain recombines TRBV30 with TRBJ2-3; 12 bases agree with TRBD1. Germline V gene data show CDR1 as GTSNPN and CDR2 as SVGIG (reference sequence). The CDR3 contains 15 residues. The V segment lost 1 base and the J segment 3 bases; nucleotides outside the gene matches: 2. Here the CDR3 reads CAWSGDRGRTDTQYF. As DNA, the CDR3 is TGTGCCTGGAGTGGGGACAGGGGGCGGACAGATACGCAGTATTTT.

V is TRBV7-8 and J is TRBJ2-6; 10 bases are shared with TRBD2. From germline, CDR1 is SGHVS and CDR2 FQNEAQ. The CDR3 is 20 residues long. The junction had 9 bases not matched to a gene; V was cut back by 0 bases and J by 1 base. CDR3 in DNA: TGTGCCAGCAGCTTAGCGCAAACTAGCGGGACCCTATCTGGGGCCAACGTCCTGACTTTC. Amino acid sequence: CASSLAQTSGTLSGANVLTF.

Only a few counts were recorded for this clonotype. CDR3 sequence reads: CASVPGLAGGPIGETQYF. The CDR3 DNA is TGTGCCAGCGTCCCGGGACTAGCGGGGGGCCCCATCGGAGAGACCCAGTACTTC. The chain uses TRBV6-1 and TRBJ2-5; 15 positions agree with TRBD2. J was trimmed by 4 bases and V by 8 bases; bases with no gene match: 14. The CDR3 loop spans 18 amino acids. The V gene's germline CDR1 is MNHNS and CDR2 SASEGT.

This clonotype was found a few times. This chain joins TRBV12-3 or TRBV12-4 and TRBJ2-5; D possibly corresponds to TRBD2 (6 bases). Trimming left V 7 bases short and J 4 bases short, with 19 bases between. The CDR3 spans 15 residues. The CDR3 DNA follows: TGTGCCAGCATTCGCGGGACCACCCTGGGAGAGACCCAGTACTTC. Translated: CASIRGTTLGETQYF.

The chain is built from TRBV3-1 and TRBJ2-7; 12 bases map to TRBD2. This CDR3 spans 15 amino acids. Germline CDR1 is LGHDT and CDR2 is YNNKEL (reference sequence). V shed 1 base and J 3 bases; nucleotides not matched to a gene: 1. CDR3 loop: CASSQGTSGNYEQYF. The DNA of the CDR3 is TGTGCCAGCAGCCAAGGGACTAGCGGGAACTACGAGCAGTACTTC.

This clonotype was counted ten times or more. The chain has TRBV6-5 and TRBJ2-2; D is undetermined. The CDR3 consists of 17 residues. With 3 bases removed from V and 5 bases from J, the gap between germline ends came to 19 bases. Germline-derived CDR1 and CDR2 are MNHEY and SVGAGI. CDR3 protein: CASSYHYPSVGTGELFF. The CDR3 bases are TGTGCCAGCAGTTATCACTACCCGAGTGTCGGGACCGGGGAGCTGTTTTTT.

This clonotype was observed a handful of times. The chain uses TRBV6-1 and TRBJ1-5; D call uncertain. This CDR3 contains 11 residues. Germline V gene sequence: CDR1 MNHNS, CDR2 SASEGT. V lost 9 bases and J lost 6, with 9 bases in between. The CDR3 here is CASAIGQPQHF. The CDR3 DNA is TGTGCCAGTGCAATCGGTCAGCCCCAGCATTTT.

There are a few counts of this clonotype. The V and J genes are TRBV4-3 and TRBJ1-3, with D tentatively TRBD1 (5 bases). The V gene's germline CDR1 is LGHNA and CDR2 YSLEER. Deletions cut 2 bases from V and 0 bases from J, with 11 bases between. The length of the CDR3 is 16 residues. In DNA form, the CDR3 reads TGCGCCAGCAGCCAAAATCCGCAGGGCTCTGGAAACACCATATATTTT. It is translated as CASSQNPQGSGNTIYF.

In its sample, this clonotype was seen a few times. The gene calls are TRBV2 and TRBJ2-7; 7 nucleotides match TRBD1. CDR3 size: 15 residues. V trimming: 6 bases; J trimming: 3 bases; junction bases outside the gene matches: 11. Germline V gene lookup returns CDR1 SNHLY and CDR2 FYNNEI. The CDR3, as DNA: TGTGCCAGCAGGGCCGGGACAGCAAGGGGCTACGAGCAGTACTTC. This sequence encodes CASRAGTARGYEQYF.

This clonotype was seen more than once but under ten times. The chain uses TRBV11-3 and TRBJ2-1; 7 nucleotides align to TRBD1. V was pared by 1 base and J by 0 bases, with 3 bases of the junction left unmatched. This CDR3 is 16 amino acids long. The germline CDR1 and CDR2 sequences are SGHNT and YENEEA. The CDR3: CASSLAAGGSYNEQFF. CDR3 coding DNA: TGTGCCAGCAGCTTAGCCGCAGGGGGCTCCTACAATGAGCAGTTCTTC.

V and J are TRBV6-5 and TRBJ2-1; tentative D call: TRBD2 (5 bases). The germline gives CDR1 MNHEY, CDR2 SVGAGI. Trimming shortened V by 8 bases and J by 0 bases, and 17 bases separated the two germline ends. This CDR3 has 16 amino acids. CDR3 DNA: TGTGCCAGCGGACTGGACCCGACCAGCTCCTACAATGAGCAGTTCTTC. As protein: CASGLDPTSSYNEQFF.

The table lists this clonotype with a few counts. The rearrangement links TRBV20-1 to TRBJ1-1; possible D gene TRBD1, 5 bases. The CDR3 runs 16 residues. Germline-derived CDR1 and CDR2 are DFQATT and SNEGSKA (reference sequence). V was cut by 0 bases and J by 3 bases, with 17 bases left in between. CDR3 in amino acids: CSARDLTQGGDTEAFF. The CDR3 nucleotides are TGCAGTGCTAGAGACCTAACCCAGGGAGGGGACACTGAAGCTTTCTTT.

The chain joins TRBV7-9 to TRBJ2-7; D is undetermined. The V end lost 4 bases, the J end lost 5 bases, and 12 bases lay between the germline ends. The CDR3 spans 13 residues. Germline values: CDR1 SEHNR, CDR2 FQNEAQ (reference sequence). CDR3 sequence (DNA): TGTGCCAGCAGCTACGACAATGGGGACGAGCAGTACTTC. It encodes CASSYDNGDEQYF.

This clonotype came up a few times. This rearrangement joins TRBV29-1 to TRBJ2-2; possibly TRBD1 for D (6 bases). Germline V gene sequence: CDR1 SQVTM, CDR2 ANQGSEA. V lost 5 bases to trimming and J lost 5 bases, with 18 bases between them. This CDR3 has 15 residues. In nucleotides, the CDR3 is TGCAGCGTTCAAAATTCACCCCAGGGGACCGGGGAGCTGTTTTTT. This codes for CSVQNSPQGTGELFF.

This clonotype has a handful of counts. V and J are TRBV7-9 and TRBJ2-1; TRBD1 or TRBD2 may be the D gene (5 bases each). Deletions cut 3 bases from V and 2 bases from J, with 14 bases between. The CDR3 has 16 residues. CDR1 and CDR2 from the germline V gene are SEHNR and FQNEAQ (reference sequence). The CDR3 spells CASSFPGAKAYNEQFF. Written as DNA, the CDR3 is TGTGCCAGCAGCTTCCCCGGGGCGAAGGCCTACAATGAGCAGTTCTTC.

The chain has TRBV29-1 and TRBJ2-5, with TRBD2 identical over 11 bases. The CDR3 extends over 15 amino acids. The germline CDR1 and CDR2 sequences are SQVTM and ANQGSEA. The V gene end was trimmed by 8 bases and the J gene end by 3 bases; junction bases not matched to a gene: 11. In DNA, the CDR3 is TGCAGCCACCTCACCTTAGCGGGAGGGAAAGAGACCCAGTACTTC. Protein sequence: CSHLTLAGGKETQYF.

The chain joins TRBV5-1 to TRBJ2-7, with TRBD1 as a possible D gene (6 bases). V was shortened by 0 bases and J by 5 bases, with 6 bases between the two germline ends. CDR3 length: 12 amino acids. Looked up from germline, CDR1 is SGHRS and CDR2 is YFSETQ. CDR3 nucleotide sequence: TGCGCCAGCAGCTTGGGACAGGACGAGCAGTACTTC. Protein: CASSLGQDEQYF.

As concerns this clonotype: Relative to the germline gene, one junction end is altered; a read error may explain this. The chain carries TRBV6-5 and TRBJ1-1; D gene unclear. Germline V gene data show CDR1 as MNHEY and CDR2 as SVGAGI. CDR3 length: 15 amino acids. Written as DNA, the CDR3 is TGTGCCAGCAGTGACTCCAATAATATGAACACTGAAGCTTTCTTT. It is translated as CASSDSNNMNTEAFF.

This clonotype was seen a few times. The V call is TRBV18, the J call TRBJ2-7; D is uncertain. Germline values: CDR1 KGHSH, CDR2 LQKENI. V was clipped by 3 bases and J by 2 bases, with 8 bases between them. The CDR3 contains 13 residues. The CDR3 region is CASSPTSTYEQYF. As DNA, the CDR3 is TGTGCCAGCTCACCGACATCTACCTACGAGCAGTACTTC.

This clonotype has a handful of counts. The chain is built from TRBV7-6 and TRBJ2-7; D gene unclear. The length of the CDR3 is 11 residues. V lost 2 bases and J 7 bases, leaving 6 bases between the germline ends. Germline V gene sequence: CDR1 SGHVS, CDR2 FNYEAQ. CDR3 nucleotide sequence: TGTGCCAGCAGCTTAAACGGGGAGCAGTACTTC. Its translation: CASSLNGEQYF.

The chain couples TRBV7-8 to TRBJ2-7, with D possibly matching TRBD2 (9 bases). This CDR3 is 22 amino acids long. In germline, CDR1 is SGHVS, CDR2 FQNEAQ. Trimming removed 1 base from V and 3 bases from J, with 34 bases in between. The CDR3 DNA reads TGTGCCAGCAGCTTAGTCACGAGGTGGGGCAGGGGGCAAAGCGGGAGGCTCTACGAGCAGTACTTC. This gives the protein CASSLVTRWGRGQSGRLYEQYF.

V gene TRBV4-3 combines with J gene TRBJ1-2, with 8 bases that match TRBD1. This CDR3 is built from 15 residues. V gave up 4 bases and J gave up 0 bases; unmatched junction bases: 4. The V gene's germline CDR1 is LGHNA and CDR2 YSLEER. In DNA, the CDR3 is TGCGCCAGCAGCCGCACGACAGGGGCTAACTATGGCTACACCTTC. It encodes CASSRTTGANYGYTF.

This clonotype was detected only a few times. The V call is TRBV13, the J call TRBJ2-1; D is perhaps TRBD2 (5 bases). CDR3 length: 14 amino acids. In germline, CDR1 is PRHDT, CDR2 FYEKMQ (reference sequence). V gave up 6 bases and J gave up 9 bases, with 18 bases separating them. The CDR3 here is CASSNHQLGAEQFF. CDR3 in DNA: TGTGCCAGCAGTAACCACCAACTGGGAGCTGAGCAGTTCTTC.

This clonotype was observed a handful of times. This chain joins TRBV20-1 and TRBJ2-7, with D perhaps matching TRBD1 (5 bases). This CDR3 spans 14 amino acids. From germline, CDR1 is DFQATT and CDR2 SNEGSKA (reference sequence). V lost 6 bases and J lost 2, with 17 bases in between. In DNA, the CDR3 is TGCAGTGCATTTCAGGGTGAATCGGCCTACGAGCAGTACTTC. Its protein is CSAFQGESAYEQYF.

The V and J genes are TRBV28 and TRBJ1-6; D ambiguous. The CDR3 is 13 amino acids. V lost 2 bases and J lost 9, with 8 bases in between. The germline gives CDR1 MDHEN, CDR2 SYDVKM. The CDR3 bases are TGTGCCAGCAGTTTAGAGGGTTCTTCACCCCTCCACTTT. The encoded protein is CASSLEGSSPLHF.

This clonotype was picked up a small number of times. The V gene is TRBV29-1, the J gene TRBJ2-1; D is undetermined. CDR1 SQVTM and CDR2 ANQGSEA come from the germline V gene. V lost 0 bases, J lost 0 bases, and 12 bases lay in between. The CDR3 consists of 16 residues. The CDR3 loop is CSVEEGHPYSYNEQFF. The CDR3 DNA sequence: TGCAGCGTTGAAGAAGGTCACCCCTACTCCTACAATGAGCAGTTCTTC.

This clonotype was seen many times. The V gene is TRBV4-1, the J gene TRBJ2-7; D possibly corresponds to TRBD1 (6 bases). Trimming took off 2 bases at V and 2 bases at J, with 16 bases between the two ends. CDR3 size: 16 residues. Germline loops: CDR1 MGHRA, CDR2 YSYEKL. The CDR3 region is CASSQFGTSKTYEQYF. The CDR3 region has the DNA TGCGCCAGCAGCCAATTCGGGACATCGAAAACCTACGAGCAGTACTTC.

This clonotype has only a few counts. This chain links TRBV29-1 with TRBJ1-2; TRBD1 matches at 9 bases. The J segment lost 2 bases and the V segment lost 4 bases, leaving 11 bases of the junction unmatched. Germline lookup yields CDR1 SQVTM and CDR2 ANQGSEA. The CDR3 totals 16 residues. CDR3 loop: CSVASMGQGENYGYTF. CDR3 in DNA: TGCAGCGTTGCCTCCATGGGACAGGGCGAAAACTATGGCTACACCTTC.

This clonotype was seen a handful of times. The rearrangement uses TRBV5-1 and TRBJ1-1; the D is unclear. Trimming took 2 bases from V and 4 from J, leaving 9 bases between them. CDR1 is SGHRS and CDR2 is YFSETQ in the germline V gene. The CDR3 consists of 13 residues. The CDR3 region is CASSFSGSTEAFF. Here the CDR3 DNA reads TGCGCCAGCAGCTTTAGCGGGAGCACTGAAGCTTTCTTT.